The clone carrying this TCR beta chain showed up just a few times. What it binds is unknown. The germline gives CDR1 SGHRS, CDR2 YFSETQ. The ends lost 4 bases at V and 3 bases at J; junction bases unmatched: 3. There are 14 residues in the CDR3. The TCR library protocol attached unique molecular identifiers to the individual cDNA molecules. TCRdb itself ran the 5' RACE reads through MiXCR, one entry per CDR3 protein. Here the sample spans 100,000 to 150,000 distinct CDR3 sequences, more than 12% being singletons. These data come from a study of early T cells in non-severe SARS-CoV-2 infection. Looking at the study overall: Unpaired chains resulted from sequencing bulk RNA of unsorted whole blood. Findings and caveats of the study: Anti-spike CD8 specificities were favored by VDJdb matching, whose results missed private and CD4 specificities.

Source material: whole blood. This clonotype originated in an adult who was a healthcare worker with PCR-confirmed SARS-CoV-2 infection or an uninfected control (not recorded which). V usage is TRBV5-1 and J usage is TRBJ1-2, with 10 bases matching TRBD1. The CDR3 is CASSNGQGDYGYTF. The CDR3 nucleotides read TGCGCCAGCAGCAACGGACAGGGGGACTATGGCTACACCTTC.